These T cell receptor beta chains were read from a single sample in a study of metastatic and nonmetastatic thyroid tumors. With MiXCR, TCRdb called clones anew from the PCR reads. The repertoire consists of over 10,000 clones, with roughly 28% occurring once and the leading ten covering 12%. The specimen was tumor tissue. The receptors shown here come from a female donor with papillary thyroid cancer or a benign thyroid nodule (not recorded which). Some clones in this sample may be carry-over from other donors' samples. Each CDR3 is given with its conserved first and last residue. Fields, in order: CDR3 protein, CDR3 DNA, D gene, clone size, J gene, V gene. D genes are given only for firm matches. Only some rows state a clone size, as once, few, many or a class for expanded clones.

CDR3 protein: CAWSGGTGTANQPQHF
CDR3 DNA: TGTGCCTGGAGTGGGGGGACCGGGACGGCAAATCAGCCCCAGCATTTT
D gene: NA
clone size: NA
J gene: TRBJ1-5
V gene: TRBV30

CDR3 protein: CASSRAGPETQYF
CDR3 DNA: TGTGCCAGCAGCCGGGCGGGACCGGAGACCCAGTACTTC
D gene: NA
clone size: many
J gene: TRBJ2-5
V gene: TRBV11-2

CDR3 protein: CASTIGGNTIYF
CDR3 DNA: TGTGCCTCGACAATCGGGGGAAACACCATATATTTT
D gene: NA
clone size: NA
J gene: TRBJ1-3
V gene: TRBV30

CDR3 protein: CASSQETSGRKNEQFF
CDR3 DNA: TGTGCCAGCAGCCAAGAGACTAGCGGGAGGAAGAATGAGCAGTTCTTC
D gene: TRBD2
clone size: many
J gene: TRBJ2-1
V gene: TRBV4-2

CDR3 protein: CASSFLQGAKETQYF
CDR3 DNA: TGTGCCAGCAGTTTTTTGCAGGGGGCGAAAGAGACCCAGTACTTC
D gene: TRBD1
clone size: few
J gene: TRBJ2-5
V gene: TRBV6-5

CDR3 protein: CASSRETGTGEREQYF
CDR3 DNA: TGTGCCAGCAGCCGCGAAACCGGGACAGGGGAAAGGGAGCAGTACTTC
D gene: TRBD1
clone size: many
J gene: TRBJ2-7
V gene: TRBV11-1

CDR3 protein: CSARSEAGTGPRREQYF
CDR3 DNA: TGCAGTGCTAGATCTGAAGCCGGGACAGGGCCCCGCCGGGAGCAGTACTTC
D gene: TRBD1
clone size: many
J gene: TRBJ2-7
V gene: TRBV20-1

CDR3 protein: CASSLSLWGEQYF
CDR3 DNA: TGTGCCAGCAGTTTAAGTCTTTGGGGGGAGCAGTACTTC
D gene: NA
clone size: few
J gene: TRBJ2-7
V gene: TRBV27

CDR3 protein: CASNGGVGELFF
CDR3 DNA: TGTGCCAGCAACGGGGGGGTCGGGGAGCTGTTTTTT
D gene: TRBD2
clone size: many
J gene: TRBJ2-2
V gene: TRBV19

CDR3 protein: CASSRQGANYGYTF
CDR3 DNA: TGTGCCAGCAGTCGACAGGGGGCTAACTATGGCTACACCTTC
D gene: TRBD1
clone size: few
J gene: TRBJ1-2
V gene: TRBV12-3/TRBV12-4

CDR3 protein: CASTLSGVYEQYF
CDR3 DNA: TGTGCCAGCACTTTATCAGGCGTCTACGAGCAGTACTTC
D gene: NA
clone size: NA
J gene: TRBJ2-7
V gene: TRBV28

CDR3 protein: CASSRGGQGAYEQYF
CDR3 DNA: TGTGCCAGCAGCCGCGGAGGACAGGGGGCCTACGAGCAGTACTTC
D gene: TRBD1
clone size: NA
J gene: TRBJ2-7
V gene: TRBV7-2

CDR3 protein: CSAPPSSGGVTGELFF
CDR3 DNA: TGCAGTGCTCCCCCCTCTTCGGGAGGGGTCACCGGGGAGCTGTTTTTT
D gene: TRBD2
clone size: medium-sized
J gene: TRBJ2-2
V gene: TRBV20-1

CDR3 protein: CSARPGSGVSTDTQYF
CDR3 DNA: TGCAGTGCTAGACCAGGATCGGGAGTCAGCACAGATACTCAGTATTTT
D gene: NA
clone size: NA
J gene: TRBJ2-3
V gene: TRBV20-1